This T cell receptor (beta chain) derives from a study of T-cell memory formation after mild COVID-19. Overall study: TCR clusters were largely donor specific. Whole-study results and caveats: CD4+ contracting clones were mainly CM and EM; CD8+ ones, EMRA. Pre-infection memory showed some responding clones, and this suggested that cross-reactive memory joined.

TCRalpha and TCRbeta libraries used 5'RACE with constant-segment primers and UMIs. MiXCR, run by TCRdb on the 5' RACE reads, gives a single entry per CDR3 protein. Of 350,000 to 500,000 distinct CDR3 sequences in the sample, less than 25% were seen once. As concerns this clonotype: As yet, its antigen is unknown.

Sample: PBMCs or a T cell subset sorted from them (not recorded which). The receptor was isolated from an adult woman who had mild COVID-19 (a few samples of this study predate the infection). Cell type and time point are not known.

This chain's CDR3 is CASSPGQIIEQFF. The CDR3 nucleotides are TGTGCCAGCAGCCCTGGACAGATAATAGAGCAGTTCTTC. This rearrangement joins TRBV14 to TRBJ2-1, with D maybe TRBD1 (6 bases). There are 13 residues in the CDR3. Deletions cut 4 bases from V and 10 bases from J, with 14 bases between. Germline V lookup: CDR1 SGHDN, CDR2 FVKESK.